The rows below give T cell receptor beta chains drawn from one sample of a study of shared clonotypes between healthy human individuals. The data were produced by immunoSEQ multiplex PCR, yet TCRdb's version contains in-frame clones alone and is incomplete. Here the sample spans about 2.4 million clones, roughly nine tenths being singletons. The material sequenced was naive CD4+ T cells sorted from blood. These receptors were collected from a young man in good health. The CDR3 runs from the conserved cysteine through the conserved F or W. The D gene is left open where the match is weak. Rows may omit the clone size; those that give it use once, few, many or a size class.

cdr3_length,d_call,j_call,v_call,clone_size,cdr3_nt,cdr3_aa
17,TRBD1,TRBJ1-3,TRBV19,-,TGTGCCAGTAGTCCTCTCGAGAGACAGGGGGCGAGAAACACCATATATTTT,CASSPLERQGARNTIYF
14,-,TRBJ1-2,TRBV6-1,-,TGTGCCAGCAGCGTTACGACAGCCCTCTATGGCTACACCTTC,CASSVTTALYGYTF
17,-,TRBJ1-2,TRBV11-2,-,TGTGCCAGCAGCTTTAATCCTGGGACTCCCCTCTGGGCTGGCTACACCTTC,CASSFNPGTPLWAGYTF
15,TRBD2,TRBJ2-1,TRBV7-2,few,TGTGCCAGCAGCTCTCCACTAGCGGGAGGCAATGAGCAGTTCTTC,CASSSPLAGGNEQFF
11,TRBD1,TRBJ1-1,TRBV2,few,TGTGCCAGCAGACAACAGGGGATGGCTTTCTTT,CASRQQGMAFF
16,TRBD2,TRBJ2-5,TRBV7-9,-,TGTGCCAGCAGCTTAGGTGTAGCGGGATGGGAAGAGACCCAGTACTTC,CASSLGVAGWEETQYF
14,-,TRBJ1-1,TRBV7-2,-,TGTGCCAGCAGCCCGACCGCAGGGAACACTGAAGCTTTCTTT,CASSPTAGNTEAFF
15,TRBD2,TRBJ2-7,TRBV6-1,-,TGTGCCAGCAGGAATGGACTAGCGGAAACTACGAAGCAGTACTTC,CASRNGLAETTKQYF
14,TRBD1,TRBJ2-7,TRBV5-6,-,TGTGCCAGCAGCTTGGTGAGGGACAGCTACGAGCAGTACTTC,CASSLVRDSYEQYF
15,-,TRBJ2-7,TRBV28,-,TGTGCCAGCAGCACCCAATCGAGACCCCCCTACGAGCAGTACTTC,CASSTQSRPPYEQYF
15,TRBD2,TRBJ2-1,TRBV5-1,-,TGCGCCAGCAGTCCCGGGACTACCAGTTACAATGAGCAGTTCTTC,CASSPGTTSYNEQFF
10,-,TRBJ2-7,TRBV20-1,once,TGCAGTGCTAGTTTAGGTGAGCAGTACTTC,CSASLGEQYF
12,-,TRBJ2-3,TRBV6-5,-,TGTGCCAGCGGCAGGGGGGCAGATACGCAGTATTTT,CASGRGADTQYF
17,-,TRBJ1-3,TRBV9,-,TGTGCCAGCAGCCAACTCCCCACCCCATCCTCTGGAAACACCATATATTTT,CASSQLPTPSSGNTIYF
13,TRBD2,TRBJ2-7,TRBV29-1,-,TGCAGCGTTGTCGGGGGGAGCTCCTACGAGCAGTACTTC,CSVVGGSSYEQYF
14,TRBD1,TRBJ2-7,TRBV18,-,TGTGCCACCCGAGGGACAGGGGTCTCCTACGAGCAGTACTTC,CATRGTGVSYEQYF
13,-,TRBJ1-1,TRBV29-1,few,TGCAGCGTTGACAGGGGCCGCAACACTGAAGCTTTCTTT,CSVDRGRNTEAFF
14,-,TRBJ2-1,TRBV6-5,few,TGTGCCAGCCGTAGTCCGACCACCTACAATGAGCAGTTCTTC,CASRSPTTYNEQFF
18,TRBD1,TRBJ1-1,TRBV18,-,TGTGCCAGCTCACCATGGGAAATTGGGACAGGGAGGGACACTGAAGCTTTCTTT,CASSPWEIGTGRDTEAFF
15,TRBD2,TRBJ2-2,TRBV19,-,TGTGCCAGTAGTATAGAGTCGGGAGGGACCGGGGAGCTGTTTTTT,CASSIESGGTGELFF
15,-,TRBJ1-1,TRBV2,-,TGTGCCAGCAGGCCGGTGGGGGGGGCATACACTGAAGCTTTCTTT,CASRPVGGAYTEAFF
14,-,TRBJ1-2,TRBV5-1,-,TGCGCCAGCAGCTTGGCAGGACCATCCTATGGCTACACCTTC,CASSLAGPSYGYTF
15,-,TRBJ2-5,TRBV5-1,-,TGCGCCAGCAGCTTGCCCCGTGGGGCCGAGGAGACCCAGTACTTC,CASSLPRGAEETQYF
14,-,TRBJ2-7,TRBV18,-,TGTGCCAGCTCACCCTTTCAAGGGGAAAACGAGCAGTACTTC,CASSPFQGENEQYF
13,-,TRBJ1-4,TRBV6-5,-,TGTGCCAGCAGTTACGTGGACAGAGAAAAACTGTTTTTT,CASSYVDREKLFF
17,TRBD2,TRBJ2-7,TRBV6-1,-,TGTGCCAGCAGTGAAGGGGGACTAGCGGGTAACTCCTACGAGCAGTACTTC,CASSEGGLAGNSYEQYF
13,TRBD1,TRBJ1-2,TRBV28,few,TGTGCCAGCAGCCAGACAGGGGGCTATGGCTACACCTTC,CASSQTGGYGYTF
15,-,TRBJ2-4,TRBV27,-,TGTGCCAGCAGTTCAGGGCAGATAGCCAAAAACATTCAGTACTTC,CASSSGQIAKNIQYF
12,-,TRBJ1-1,TRBV28,-,TGTGCCAGCAAGGGCAGGTGGGCTGAAGCTTTCTTT,CASKGRWAEAFF